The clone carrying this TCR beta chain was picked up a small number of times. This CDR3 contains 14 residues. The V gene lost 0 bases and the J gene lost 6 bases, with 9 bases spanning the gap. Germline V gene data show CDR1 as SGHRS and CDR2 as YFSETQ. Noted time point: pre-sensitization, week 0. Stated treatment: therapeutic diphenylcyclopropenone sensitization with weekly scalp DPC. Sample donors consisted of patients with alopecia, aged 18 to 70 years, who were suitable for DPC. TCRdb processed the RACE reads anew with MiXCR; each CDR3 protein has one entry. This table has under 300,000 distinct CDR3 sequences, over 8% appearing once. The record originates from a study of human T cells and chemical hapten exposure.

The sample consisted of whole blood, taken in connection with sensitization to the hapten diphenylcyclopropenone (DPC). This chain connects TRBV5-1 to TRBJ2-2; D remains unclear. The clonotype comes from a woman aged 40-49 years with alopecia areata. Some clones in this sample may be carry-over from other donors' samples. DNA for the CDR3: TGCGCCAGCAGCTTGGACAGCTCGGCCGGGGAGCTGTTTTTT. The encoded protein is CASSLDSSAGELFF.